The following is a TCR beta chain sequence with its context. This entry belongs to a study of blood T cell repertoires in COVID-19. At the level of the study: Both acute and convalescent COVID-19 samples were obtained from the United States, Italy and Spain. Sources were T cells, B-cell-depleted T cells, or PBMCs; the material itself was cDNA or gDNA.

In the authors' methods: The authors estimated nucleated cell counts from reference gene primer amplification. Data came from immunoSEQ multiplex PCR; TCRdb stores just in-frame clones and leaves some out. V, J and clone size derive from that table, while D and trimming were established from the DNA sequence. The sample records tens of thousands of clones, approximately 90% being singletons. CDR1 and CDR2 from the germline V gene are SEHNR and FQNEAQ (reference sequence). CDR3 length: 15 residues. Unmatched junction bases numbered 4, after V lost 5 bases and J lost 4 bases. The receptor was isolated from a human donor with active COVID-19. The donor label of this sample is uncertain. The chain joins TRBV7-9 to TRBJ1-4; 10 bases are shared with TRBD1. Sequenced: peripheral blood. The CDR3 protein is CASSPRTGGNEKLFF. The CDR3 nucleotides are TGTGCCAGCAGCCCGCGGACAGGGGGTAATGAAAAACTGTTTTTT.